The count of the clone carrying this T cell receptor beta chain is one. This entry belongs to a study of shared clonotypes between healthy human individuals. The protocol was immunoSEQ multiplex PCR, while the TCRdb copy is restricted to in-frame clones and leaves out a portion. The repertoire holds hundreds of thousands of clones, with under 80% as singletons. This sequence was found in a woman in her thirties in good health. Material: memory CD4+ T cells sorted from blood. This sample's subset: CD45RA-negative fraction.

CDR3: CASSLAGQGYDQPQHF. In DNA form, the CDR3 reads TGTGCCAGCAGCTTGGCGGGACAGGGGTATGATCAGCCCCAGCATTTT. This chain uses TRBV11-3 with TRBJ1-5; 10 nucleotides align to TRBD1. The length of the CDR3 is 16 residues. CDR1 and CDR2 from the germline V gene are SGHNT and YENEEA. Losses at the gene ends were 3 bases for V and 5 bases for J; bases not matched to a gene: 7.